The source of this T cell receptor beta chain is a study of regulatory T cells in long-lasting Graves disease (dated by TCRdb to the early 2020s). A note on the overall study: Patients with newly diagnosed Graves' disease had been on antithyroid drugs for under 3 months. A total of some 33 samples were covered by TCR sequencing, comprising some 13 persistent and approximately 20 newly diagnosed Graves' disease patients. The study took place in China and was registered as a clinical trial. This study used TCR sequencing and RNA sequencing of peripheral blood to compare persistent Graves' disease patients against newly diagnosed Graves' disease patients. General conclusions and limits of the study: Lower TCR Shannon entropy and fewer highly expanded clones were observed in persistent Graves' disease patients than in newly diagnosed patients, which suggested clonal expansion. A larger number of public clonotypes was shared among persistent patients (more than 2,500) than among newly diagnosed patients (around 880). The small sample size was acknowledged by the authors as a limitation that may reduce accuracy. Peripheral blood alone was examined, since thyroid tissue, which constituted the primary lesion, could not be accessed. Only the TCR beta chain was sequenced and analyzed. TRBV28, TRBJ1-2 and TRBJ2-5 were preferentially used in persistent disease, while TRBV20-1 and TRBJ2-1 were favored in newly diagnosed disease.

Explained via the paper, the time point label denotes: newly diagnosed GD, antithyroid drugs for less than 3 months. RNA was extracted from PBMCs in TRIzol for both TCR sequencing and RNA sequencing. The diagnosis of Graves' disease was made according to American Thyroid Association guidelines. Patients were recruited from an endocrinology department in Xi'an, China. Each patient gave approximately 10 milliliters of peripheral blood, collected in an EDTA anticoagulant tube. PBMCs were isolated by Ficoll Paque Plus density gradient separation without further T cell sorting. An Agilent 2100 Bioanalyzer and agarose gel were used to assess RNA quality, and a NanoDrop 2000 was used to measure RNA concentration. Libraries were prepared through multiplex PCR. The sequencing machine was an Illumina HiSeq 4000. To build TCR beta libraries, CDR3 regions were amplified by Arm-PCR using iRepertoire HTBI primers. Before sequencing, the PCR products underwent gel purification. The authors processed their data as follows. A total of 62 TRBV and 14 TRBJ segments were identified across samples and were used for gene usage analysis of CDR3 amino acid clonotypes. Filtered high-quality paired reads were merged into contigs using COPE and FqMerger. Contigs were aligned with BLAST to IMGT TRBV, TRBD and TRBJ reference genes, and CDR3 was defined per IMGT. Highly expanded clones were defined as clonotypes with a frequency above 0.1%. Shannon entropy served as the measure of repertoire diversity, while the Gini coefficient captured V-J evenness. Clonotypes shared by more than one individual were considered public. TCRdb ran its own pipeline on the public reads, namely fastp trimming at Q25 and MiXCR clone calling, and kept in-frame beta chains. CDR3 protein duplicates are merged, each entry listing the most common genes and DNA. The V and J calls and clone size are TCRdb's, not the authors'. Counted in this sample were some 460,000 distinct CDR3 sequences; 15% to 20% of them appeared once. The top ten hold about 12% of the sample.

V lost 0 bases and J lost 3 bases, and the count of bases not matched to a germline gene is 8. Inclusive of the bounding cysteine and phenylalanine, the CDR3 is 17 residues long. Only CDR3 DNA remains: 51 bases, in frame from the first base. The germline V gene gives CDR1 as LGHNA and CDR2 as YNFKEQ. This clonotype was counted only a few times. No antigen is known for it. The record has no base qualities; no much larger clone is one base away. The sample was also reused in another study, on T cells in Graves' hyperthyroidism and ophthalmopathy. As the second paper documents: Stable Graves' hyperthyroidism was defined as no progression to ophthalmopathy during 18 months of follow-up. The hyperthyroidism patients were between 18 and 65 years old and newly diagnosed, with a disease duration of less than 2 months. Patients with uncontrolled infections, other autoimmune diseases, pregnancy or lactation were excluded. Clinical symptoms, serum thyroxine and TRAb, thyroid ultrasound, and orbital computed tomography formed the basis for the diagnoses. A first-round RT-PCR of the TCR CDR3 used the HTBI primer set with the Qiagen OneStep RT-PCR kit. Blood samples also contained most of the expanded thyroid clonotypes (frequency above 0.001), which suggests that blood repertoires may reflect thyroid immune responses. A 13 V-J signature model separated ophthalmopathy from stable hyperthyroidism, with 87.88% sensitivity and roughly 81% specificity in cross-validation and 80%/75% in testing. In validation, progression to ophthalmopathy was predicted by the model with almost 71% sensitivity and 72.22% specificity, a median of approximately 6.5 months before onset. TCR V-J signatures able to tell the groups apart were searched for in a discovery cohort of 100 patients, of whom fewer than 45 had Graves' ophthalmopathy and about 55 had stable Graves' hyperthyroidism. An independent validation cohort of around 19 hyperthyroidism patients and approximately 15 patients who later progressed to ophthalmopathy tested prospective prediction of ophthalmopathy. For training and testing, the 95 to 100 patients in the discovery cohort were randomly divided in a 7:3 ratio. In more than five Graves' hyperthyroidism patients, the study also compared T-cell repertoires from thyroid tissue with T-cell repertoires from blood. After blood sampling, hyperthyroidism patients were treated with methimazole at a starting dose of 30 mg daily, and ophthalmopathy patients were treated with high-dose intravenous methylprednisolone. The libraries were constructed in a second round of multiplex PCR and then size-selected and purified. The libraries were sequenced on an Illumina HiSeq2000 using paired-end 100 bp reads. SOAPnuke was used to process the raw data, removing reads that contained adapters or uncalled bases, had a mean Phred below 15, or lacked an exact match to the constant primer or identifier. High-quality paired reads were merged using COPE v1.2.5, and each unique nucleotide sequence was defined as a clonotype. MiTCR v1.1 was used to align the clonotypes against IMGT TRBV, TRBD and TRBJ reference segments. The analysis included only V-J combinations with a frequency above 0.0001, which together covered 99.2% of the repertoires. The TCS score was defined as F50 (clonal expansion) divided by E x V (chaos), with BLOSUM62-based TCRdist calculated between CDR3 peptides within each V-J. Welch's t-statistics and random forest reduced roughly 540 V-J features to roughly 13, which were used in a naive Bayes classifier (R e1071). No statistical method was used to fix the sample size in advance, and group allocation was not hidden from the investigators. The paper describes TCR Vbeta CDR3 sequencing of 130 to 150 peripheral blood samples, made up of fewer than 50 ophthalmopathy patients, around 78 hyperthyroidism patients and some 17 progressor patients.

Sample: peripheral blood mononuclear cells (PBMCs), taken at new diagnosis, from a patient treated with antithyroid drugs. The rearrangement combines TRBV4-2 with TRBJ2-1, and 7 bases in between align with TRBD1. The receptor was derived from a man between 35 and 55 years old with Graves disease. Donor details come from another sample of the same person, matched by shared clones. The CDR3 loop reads CASSQEGGRGRYNEQFF. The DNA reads TGTGCCAGCAGCCAAGAAGGGGGCCGAGGGCGCTACAATGAGCAGTTCTTC.